A single sample gave rise to the 19 T cell receptor beta chains below, sequenced in a study of T-cell reconstitution after alpha-beta-depleted transplantation in children. Preparation of the TCRbeta library involved a method that used unique molecular identifiers. In TCRdb, the PCR reads were re-called with MiXCR into one record per CDR3 protein. Of approximately 230,000 distinct CDR3 sequences in the sample, roughly 24% were seen once. The starting material was PBMCs, obtained before TCRalphabeta/CD19-depleted stem cell transplant. These receptors were taken from a girl aged 2 to 9 with Fanconi anemia, due to receive a stem cell transplant.

This clonotype was found many times. This chain uses TRBV7-2 with TRBJ2-3; D remains ambiguous. This CDR3 has 12 residues. Germline CDR1 is SGHTA and CDR2 is FQGNSA. Trimming took off 4 bases at V and 6 bases at J, with 8 bases between the two ends. The CDR3 bases are TGTGCCAGCAGCTGGACGTGGGATACGCAGTATTTT. It encodes CASSWTWDTQYF.

V usage is TRBV12-3 or TRBV12-4 and J usage is TRBJ2-7; 11 bases agree with TRBD2. J gave up 7 bases and V 8 bases, and 10 bases lay outside the gene matches. The CDR3 has 14 amino acids. CDR3 residues: CASLIAGGPGEQYF. The CDR3 DNA is TGTGCCAGCCTAATAGCGGGAGGGCCGGGGGAGCAGTACTTC.

The chain is built from TRBV6-2 or TRBV6-3 and TRBJ2-7; D might be TRBD1 or TRBD2, each matching 6 bases. With 0 bases removed from V and 3 bases from J, the gap between germline ends came to 15 bases. CDR3 length: 16 residues. Per the germline V gene, CDR1 is MNHEY and CDR2 is SVGEGT. Here the CDR3 reads CASSYSISGGHYEQYF. CDR3 nucleotides: TGTGCCAGCAGTTACTCGATATCCGGGGGACACTACGAGCAGTACTTC.

V is TRBV20-1 and J is TRBJ2-1, with 10 bases identical to TRBD2. Germline CDR1 is DFQATT and CDR2 is SNEGSKA (reference sequence). Trimming at V came to 0 bases and at J to 2 bases, leaving 4 bases not matched to a gene. The CDR3 consists of 16 residues. CDR3: CSARDQLAGTYNEQFF. In DNA, the CDR3 is TGCAGTGCTAGAGATCAACTAGCGGGAACCTACAATGAGCAGTTCTTC.

The sample holds many counts of this clonotype. The chain is built from TRBV20-1 and TRBJ2-7, with D hard to call. CDR1 and CDR2 (germline): DFQATT, SNEGSKA (reference sequence). The CDR3 is 14 amino acids. Trimming pared 0 bases from V and 2 bases from J, leaving 11 bases between. The DNA for the CDR3 is TGCAGTGCTAGAGATCGACGGGCCGCCTACGAGCAGTACTTC. This encodes CSARDRRAAYEQYF.

DNA of the CDR3: TGTGCCAGCAGGGACAGGGGGCGCGACGAGCAGTACTTC. Protein: CASRDRGRDEQYF. The chain links TRBV6-1 to TRBJ2-7, with 11 bases identical to TRBD1. J lost 5 bases, V lost 6 bases, and 3 bases had no gene match. The germline CDR1 and CDR2 sequences are MNHNS and SASEGT. CDR3 size: 13 residues.

This clonotype was recorded a few times. The chain uses TRBV7-2 and TRBJ2-1; D unresolved. The germline V gene encodes CDR1 SGHTA and CDR2 FQGNSA. The CDR3 contains 19 residues. The germline V and J ends were trimmed by 5 bases and 0 bases, with 23 bases remaining between them. CDR3 bases: TGTGCCAGCAGCCTCGCGCGGAGTAGGGTCCCTAGCTCCTACAATGAGCAGTTCTTC. It codes for CASSLARSRVPSSYNEQFF.

The chain employs TRBV20-1 and TRBJ2-1; 8 bases match TRBD2. The CDR3 runs 14 residues. Germline CDR1 is DFQATT and CDR2 is SNEGSKA (reference sequence). V trimming: 3 bases; J trimming: 4 bases; junction bases outside the gene matches: 5. The CDR3 here is CSASGGRRYNEQFF. DNA for the CDR3: TGCAGTGCTAGCGGCGGGAGGAGGTACAATGAGCAGTTCTTC.

This clonotype was seen at least ten times. The chain links TRBV12-3 or TRBV12-4 to TRBJ1-5; D remains unclear. This CDR3 has 14 amino acids. The V and J ends lost 1 base and 7 bases respectively, with 11 bases between them. The CDR3 DNA is TGTGCCAGCAGTTTAGGCTCATCGGGGCAGCCCCAGCATTTT. Encoded protein: CASSLGSSGQPQHF.

This clonotype was recorded a few times. The chain links TRBV5-1 to TRBJ2-2, with a tentative D call TRBD1 (6 bases). V lost 3 bases and J lost 1, with 10 bases in between. Germline V lookup: CDR1 SGHRS, CDR2 YFSETQ. The CDR3 is 15 amino acids. CDR3: CASSSGTRNTGELFF. The CDR3 coding sequence is TGCGCCAGCAGCTCGGGGACAAGGAACACCGGGGAGCTGTTTTTT.

This clonotype has ten or more counts. The V call is TRBV20-1, the J call TRBJ2-5, with 8 bases aligning to TRBD1. V was pared by 2 bases and J by 7 bases, with 0 bases of the junction left unmatched. The CDR3 length is 11 residues. Germline V gene lookup returns CDR1 DFQATT and CDR2 SNEGSKA (reference sequence). The CDR3 sequence: CSARQGATQYF. CDR3 in DNA: TGCAGTGCTAGACAGGGGGCGACCCAGTACTTC.

The V gene is TRBV4-2, the J gene TRBJ2-7; no firm D call. Trimming removed 3 bases from V and 6 bases from J, with 21 bases in between. The CDR3 spans 16 residues. Germline V gives CDR1 LGHNA, CDR2 YNFKEQ. CDR3 sequence (DNA): TGTGCCAGCAGCCAGCGACTGGGCACCGCCTCTGGCGAGCAGTACTTC. This codes for CASSQRLGTASGEQYF.

The chain has TRBV7-3 and TRBJ2-3; a weak D match, TRBD2 (5 bases). Trimming shortened V by 5 bases and J by 3 bases, and 15 bases separated the two germline ends. This CDR3 region has 15 residues. The germline V gene has CDR1 SGHTA and CDR2 FQGTGA. CDR3 residues: CASSVSAFPTDTQYF. CDR3 bases: TGTGCCAGCAGCGTTAGCGCCTTTCCGACAGATACGCAGTATTTT. The full variable domain, rest sourced from reference TRBV7-3 and TRBJ2-3, is GAGVSQTPSNKVTEKGKYVELRCDPISGHTALYWYRQSLGQGPEFLIYFQGTGAADDSGLPNDRFFAVRPEGSVSTLKIQRTERGDSAVYLCASSVSAFPTDTQYFGPGTRLTVL.

This clonotype was detected only a few times. The gene calls are TRBV12-3 or TRBV12-4 and TRBJ2-2, with unresolved D. The CDR3 has 17 amino acids. V lost 3 bases, J lost 6 bases, and 20 bases lay in between. As DNA, the CDR3 is TGTGCCAGCAGTTTCCAACTTCCCTCTTACCTGGCCGGGGAGCTGTTTTTT. Translated: CASSFQLPSYLAGELFF.

The CDR3, as DNA: TGTGCCAGCAGCGTAGGGATGGGACAGCGTGGTGACGAGCAGTACTTC. This sequence encodes CASSVGMGQRGDEQYF. The chain couples TRBV9 to TRBJ2-7, with 7 bases lining up with TRBD1. The trim removed 0 bases at V and 5 bases at J, leaving 11 bases unmatched. Germline CDR1 reads SGDLS; CDR2 reads YYNGEE. The CDR3 loop spans 16 amino acids.

The chain joins TRBV10-2 to TRBJ2-7; 7 positions agree with TRBD2. CDR1 is WSHSY and CDR2 is SAAADI in the germline V gene. This CDR3 is built from 12 residues. The junction had 2 bases not matched to a gene; V was cut back by 3 bases and J by 6 bases. The CDR3 loop reads CASSDTSAEQYF. CDR3 coding DNA: TGCGCCAGCAGTGATACTAGCGCCGAGCAGTACTTC.

Ten or more counts support this clonotype. CDR3: CASSRGTSGRNEQFF. DNA for the CDR3: TGTGCCAGCAGCCGCGGGACTAGCGGGAGGAATGAGCAGTTCTTC. This chain joins TRBV13 and TRBJ2-1, with 15 bases fitting TRBD2. The V gene end was trimmed by 5 bases and the J gene end by 7 bases; junction bases not matched to a gene: 3. The CDR3 is 15 residues long. Germline CDR1 is PRHDT and CDR2 is FYEKMQ (reference sequence). The whole variable domain, filled in from reference TRBV13 and TRBJ2-1, reads AAGVIQSPRHLIKEKRETATLKCYPIPRHDTVYWYQQGPGQDPQFLISFYEKMQSDKGSIPDRFSAQQFSDYHSELNMSSLELGDSALYFCASSRGTSGRNEQFFGPGTRLTVL.

Only a few counts were recorded for this clonotype. V and J are TRBV28 and TRBJ1-2, with a tentative D call TRBD1 (5 bases). CDR3 length: 15 residues. Germline lookup yields CDR1 MDHEN and CDR2 SYDVKM. With 7 bases removed from V and 7 bases from J, the gap between germline ends came to 22 bases. Written as DNA, the CDR3 is TGTGCCAGCACCCCTACTGGAAGGGGCGCAAGTGGCTACACCTTC. Translated: CASTPTGRGASGYTF.

This clonotype was counted ten times or more. The chain combines TRBV29-1 with TRBJ1-1; 7 bases fit TRBD1. The CDR3 covers 18 residues. Germline CDR1 and CDR2: SQVTM and ANQGSEA. Unmatched junction bases numbered 18, after V lost 4 bases and J lost 1 base. The CDR3: CSVAKGYRGLRANTEAFF. CDR3 bases: TGCAGCGTTGCCAAGGGGTACAGGGGCCTGAGGGCGAACACTGAAGCTTTCTTT.